This paragraph reports one TCR beta chain. This sample was taken from a study of blood T cell repertoires in COVID-19. Study-wide context: Acute and convalescent COVID-19 specimens originated in the United States, Italy and Spain. From T cells, B-cell-depleted T cells, or PBMCs came the material, which was cDNA or gDNA.

Authors' methods: Amplified reference gene primers provided the basis for estimating nucleated cell counts. The protocol was immunoSEQ multiplex PCR, while the TCRdb copy is restricted to in-frame clones and leaves out a portion. The V and J calls and clone size are taken from that table; D and trimming were inferred from the DNA. Seen here are about 22,000 clones, 80% to 95% observed once, and the top ten hold less than 3.5%. The germline gives CDR1 SNHLY, CDR2 FYNNEI. The length of the CDR3 is 14 residues. J was trimmed by 4 bases and V by 6 bases; bases with no gene match: 8. The sequence derives from a man in his 70s with acute or convalescent COVID-19. This chain uses TRBV2 with TRBJ1-2; 7 bases align to TRBD1. The material sequenced was peripheral blood. Here the CDR3 DNA reads TGTGCCAGCAGAGCGGACAGGACCCTCTATGGCTACACCTTC. Amino acids: CASRADRTLYGYTF.